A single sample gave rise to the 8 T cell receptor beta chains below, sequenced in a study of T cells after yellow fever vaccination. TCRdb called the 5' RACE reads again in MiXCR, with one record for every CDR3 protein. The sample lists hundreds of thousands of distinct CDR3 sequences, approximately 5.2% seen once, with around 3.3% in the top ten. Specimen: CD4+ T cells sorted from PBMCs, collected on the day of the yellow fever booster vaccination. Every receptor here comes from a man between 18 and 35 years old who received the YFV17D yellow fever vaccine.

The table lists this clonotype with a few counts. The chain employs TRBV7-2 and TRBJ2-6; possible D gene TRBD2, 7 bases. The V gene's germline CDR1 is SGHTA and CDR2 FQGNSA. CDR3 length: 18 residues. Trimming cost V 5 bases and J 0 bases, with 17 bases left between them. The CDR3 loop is CASSRQTGGTSGANVLTF. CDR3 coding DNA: TGTGCCAGCAGCAGGCAGACGGGGGGCACCTCTGGGGCCAACGTCCTGACTTTC.

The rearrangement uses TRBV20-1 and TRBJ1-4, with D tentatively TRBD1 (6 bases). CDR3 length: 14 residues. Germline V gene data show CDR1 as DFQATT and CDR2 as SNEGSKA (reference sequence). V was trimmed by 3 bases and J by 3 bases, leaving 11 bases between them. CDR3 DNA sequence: TGCAGTGCTAGTCATGGGGGGCCTAATGAAAAACTGTTTTTT. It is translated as CSASHGGPNEKLFF.

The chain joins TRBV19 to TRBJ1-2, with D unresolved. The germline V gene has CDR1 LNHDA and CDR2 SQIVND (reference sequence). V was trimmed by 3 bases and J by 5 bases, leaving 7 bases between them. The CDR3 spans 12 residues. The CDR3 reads CASSMDGYGYTF. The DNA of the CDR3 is TGTGCCAGTAGTATGGATGGATATGGCTACACCTTC. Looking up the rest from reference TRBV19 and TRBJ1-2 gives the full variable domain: DGGITQSPKYLFRKEGQNVTLSCEQNLNHDAMYWYRQDPGQGLRLIYYSQIVNDFQKGDIAEGYSVSREKKESFPLTVTSAQKNPTAFYLCASSMDGYGYTFGSGTRLTVV.

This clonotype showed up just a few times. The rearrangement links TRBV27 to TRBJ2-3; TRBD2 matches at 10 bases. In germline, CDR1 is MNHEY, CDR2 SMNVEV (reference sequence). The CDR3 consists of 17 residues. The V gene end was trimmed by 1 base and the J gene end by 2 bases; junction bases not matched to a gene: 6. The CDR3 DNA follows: TGTGCCAGCAGTTTATTGGGAGCGGGGGGGCACACAGATACGCAGTATTTT. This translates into CASSLLGAGGHTDTQYF.

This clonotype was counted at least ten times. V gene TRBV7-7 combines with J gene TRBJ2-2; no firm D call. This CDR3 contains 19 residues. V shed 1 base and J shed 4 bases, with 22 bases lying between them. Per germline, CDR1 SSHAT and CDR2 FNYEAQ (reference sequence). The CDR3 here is CASSLVTKHPDLSTGELFF. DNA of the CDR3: TGTGCCAGCAGCTTAGTCACGAAACACCCTGACCTATCCACCGGGGAGCTGTTTTTT.

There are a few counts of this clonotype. The CDR3 DNA follows: TGTGCCACCAGCAGAGGACTAGCGGGGTTCGATGAGCAGTTCTTC. Its protein is CATSRGLAGFDEQFF. This sequence joins TRBV15 and TRBJ2-1; TRBD2 aligns across 11 bases. V gave up 1 base and J gave up 8 bases; unmatched junction bases: 4. Germline V gene sequence: CDR1 LNHNV, CDR2 YYDKDF (reference sequence). The CDR3 totals 15 residues.

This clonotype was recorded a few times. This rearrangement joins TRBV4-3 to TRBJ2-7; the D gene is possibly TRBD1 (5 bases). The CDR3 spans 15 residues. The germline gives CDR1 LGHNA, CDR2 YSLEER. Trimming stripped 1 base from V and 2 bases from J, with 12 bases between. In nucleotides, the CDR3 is TGCGCCAGCAGCCAAGTACGAGGACAAGCCTACGAGCAGTACTTC. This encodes CASSQVRGQAYEQYF.

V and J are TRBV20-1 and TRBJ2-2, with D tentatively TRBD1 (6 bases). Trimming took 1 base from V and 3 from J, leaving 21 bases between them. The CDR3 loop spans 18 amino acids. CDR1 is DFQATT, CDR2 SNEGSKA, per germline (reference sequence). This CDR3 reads CSARVLQGTVSYTGELFF. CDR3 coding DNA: TGCAGTGCTAGAGTCCTACAGGGAACGGTCTCGTACACCGGGGAGCTGTTTTTT.